This T cell receptor (beta chain) is drawn from a study of human T cells and chemical hapten exposure. In this sample, this clonotype turned up many times. The antigen remains undetermined. The study, taken as a whole, reports: With DPC sensitization, TCRs exceeding 1 in 1000 frequency showed no change.

Specified time point: healthy volunteer bleed at 2 weeks. Sequencing started from total RNA isolated from unfractionated whole blood. The library gave individual cDNA molecules unique molecular identifiers. How the authors handled the data: There were a median of around 97,000 TCRs per sample, with a range from about 23,224 to 690,600. Each CDR3 protein gets one entry after TCRdb re-called the RACE reads with MiXCR. TCRdb, rather than the study authors, made the V and J calls. The sample lists approximately 45,000 distinct CDR3 sequences; roughly 4.5% were seen once. The CDR3 is 14 amino acids. Unmatched junction bases numbered 2, after V lost 1 base and J lost 9 bases.

The sequence was collected from a female donor in good health. Some clones in this sample may be carry-over from other donors' samples. Source material: whole blood. The chain carries TRBV12-3 or TRBV12-4 and TRBJ1-4, with TRBD1 matching 10 bases. For the CDR3, the DNA is TGTGCCAGCAGTTTAGGACAGGGGGCAAAAAAACTGTTTTTT. Its translation: CASSLGQGAKKLFF.